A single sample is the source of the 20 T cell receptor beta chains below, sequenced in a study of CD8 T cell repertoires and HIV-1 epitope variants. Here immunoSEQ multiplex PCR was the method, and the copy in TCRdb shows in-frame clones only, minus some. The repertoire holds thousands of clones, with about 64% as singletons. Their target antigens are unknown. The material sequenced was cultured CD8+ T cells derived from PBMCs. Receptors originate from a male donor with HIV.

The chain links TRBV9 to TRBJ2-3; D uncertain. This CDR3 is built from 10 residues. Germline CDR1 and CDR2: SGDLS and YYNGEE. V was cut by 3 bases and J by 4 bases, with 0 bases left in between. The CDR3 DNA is TGTGCCAGCAGCGCAGATACGCAGTATTTT. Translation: CASSADTQYF. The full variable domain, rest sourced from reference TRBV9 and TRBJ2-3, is DSGVTQTPKHLITATGQRVTLRCSPRSGDLSVYWYQQSLDQGLQFLIQYYNGEERAKGNILERFSAQQFPDLHSELNLSSLELGDSALYFCASSADTQYFGPGTRLTVL.

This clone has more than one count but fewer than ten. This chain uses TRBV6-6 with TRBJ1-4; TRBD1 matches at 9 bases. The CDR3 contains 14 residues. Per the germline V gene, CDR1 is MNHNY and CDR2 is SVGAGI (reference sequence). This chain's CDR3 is CVTATGTGNEKLFF. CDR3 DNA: TGTGTCACAGCCACTGGGACAGGGAATGAAAAACTGTTTTTT.

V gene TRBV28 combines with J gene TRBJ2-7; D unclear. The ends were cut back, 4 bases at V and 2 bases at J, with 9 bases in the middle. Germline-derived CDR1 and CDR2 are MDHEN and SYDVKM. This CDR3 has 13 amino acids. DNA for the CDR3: TGTGCCAGCAGTTCGACCGTGGCCTACGAGCAGTACTTC. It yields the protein CASSSTVAYEQYF.

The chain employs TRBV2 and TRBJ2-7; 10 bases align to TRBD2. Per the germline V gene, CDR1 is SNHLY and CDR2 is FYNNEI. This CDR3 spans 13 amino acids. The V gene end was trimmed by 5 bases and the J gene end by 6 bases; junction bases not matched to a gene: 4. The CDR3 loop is CASSLAGVPEQYF. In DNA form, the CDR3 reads TGTGCCAGCAGTCTAGCGGGAGTCCCCGAGCAGTACTTC. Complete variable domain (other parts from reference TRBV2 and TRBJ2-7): EPEVTQTPSHQVTQMGQEVILRCVPISNHLYFYWYRQILGQKVEFLVSFYNNEISEKSEIFDDQFSVERPDGSNFTLKIRSTKLEDSAMYFCASSLAGVPEQYFGPGTRLTVT.

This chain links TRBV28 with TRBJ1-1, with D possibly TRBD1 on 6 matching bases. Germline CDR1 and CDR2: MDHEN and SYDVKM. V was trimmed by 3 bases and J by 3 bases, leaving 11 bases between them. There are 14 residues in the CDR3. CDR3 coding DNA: TGTGCCAGCAGTTTTCTAGCAGGGGACACTGAAGCTTTCTTT. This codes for CASSFLAGDTEAFF. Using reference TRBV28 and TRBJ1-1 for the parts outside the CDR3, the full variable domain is DVKVTQSSRYLVKRTGEKVFLECVQDMDHENMFWYRQDPGLGLRLIYFSYDVKMKEKGDIPEGYSVSREKKERFSLILESASTNQTSMYLCASSFLAGDTEAFFGQGTRLTVV.

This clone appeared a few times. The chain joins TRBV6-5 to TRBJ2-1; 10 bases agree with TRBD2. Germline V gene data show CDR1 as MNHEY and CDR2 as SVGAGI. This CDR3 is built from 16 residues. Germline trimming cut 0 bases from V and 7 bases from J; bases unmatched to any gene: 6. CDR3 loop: CASSYSPSGSRNEQFF. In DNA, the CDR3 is TGTGCCAGCAGTTACTCACCTAGCGGGAGTAGGAATGAGCAGTTCTTC.

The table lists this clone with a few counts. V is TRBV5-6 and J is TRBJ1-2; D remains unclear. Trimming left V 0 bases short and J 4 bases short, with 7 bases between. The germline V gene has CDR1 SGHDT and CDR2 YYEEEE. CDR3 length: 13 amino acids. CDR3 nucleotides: TGTGCCAGCAGCTTGGAGCCCCGCTATGGCTACACCTTC. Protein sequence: CASSLEPRYGYTF.

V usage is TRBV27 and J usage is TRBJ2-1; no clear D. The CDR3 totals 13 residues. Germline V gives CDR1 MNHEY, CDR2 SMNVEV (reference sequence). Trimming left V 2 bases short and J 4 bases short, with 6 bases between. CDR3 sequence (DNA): TGTGCCAGCAGTTTAGGCCTGTACAATGAGCAGTTCTTC. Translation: CASSLGLYNEQFF.

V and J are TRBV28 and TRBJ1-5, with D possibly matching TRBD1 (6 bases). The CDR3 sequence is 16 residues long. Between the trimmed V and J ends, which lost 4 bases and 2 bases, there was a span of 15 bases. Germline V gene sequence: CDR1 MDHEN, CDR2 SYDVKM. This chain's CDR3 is CASSSGGGAGNQPQHF. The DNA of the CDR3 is TGTGCCAGCAGTTCTGGGGGGGGCGCGGGCAATCAGCCCCAGCATTTT.

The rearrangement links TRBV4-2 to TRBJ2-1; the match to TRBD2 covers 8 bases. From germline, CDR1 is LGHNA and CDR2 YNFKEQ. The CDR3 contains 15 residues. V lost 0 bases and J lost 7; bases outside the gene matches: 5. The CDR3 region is CASSQEGGGINEQFF. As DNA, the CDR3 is TGTGCCAGCAGCCAAGAAGGCGGGGGGATAAATGAGCAGTTCTTC.

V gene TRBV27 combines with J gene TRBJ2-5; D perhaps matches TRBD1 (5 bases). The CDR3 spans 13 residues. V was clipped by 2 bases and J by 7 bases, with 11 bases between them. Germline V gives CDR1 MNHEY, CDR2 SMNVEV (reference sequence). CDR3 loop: CASSLRGFGTQYF. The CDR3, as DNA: TGTGCCAGCAGTTTAAGGGGTTTTGGGACCCAGTACTTC.

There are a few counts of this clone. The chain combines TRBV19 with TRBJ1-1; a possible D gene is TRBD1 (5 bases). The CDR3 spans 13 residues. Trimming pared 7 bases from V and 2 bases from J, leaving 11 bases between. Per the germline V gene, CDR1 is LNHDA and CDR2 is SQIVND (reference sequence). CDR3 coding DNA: TGTGCCAGTAAAACAGGAGGTAACACTGAAGCTTTCTTT. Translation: CASKTGGNTEAFF.

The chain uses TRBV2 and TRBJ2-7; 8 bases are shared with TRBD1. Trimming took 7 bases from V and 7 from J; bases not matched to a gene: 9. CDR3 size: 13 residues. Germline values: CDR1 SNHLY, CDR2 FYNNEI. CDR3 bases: TGTGCCAGCATAAGGACAGGGACGCGTGAGCAGTACTTC. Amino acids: CASIRTGTREQYF.

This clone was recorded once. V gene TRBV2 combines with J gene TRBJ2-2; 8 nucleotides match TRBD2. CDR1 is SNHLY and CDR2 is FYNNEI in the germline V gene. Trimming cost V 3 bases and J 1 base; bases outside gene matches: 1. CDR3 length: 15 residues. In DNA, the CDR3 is TGTGCCAGCAGTGAGCGGGAGGTGAACACCGGGGAGCTGTTTTTT. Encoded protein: CASSEREVNTGELFF.

CDR3 sequence reads: CASSEVGARTEAFF. The CDR3 coding sequence is TGTGCCAGCAGTGAAGTGGGGGCGAGGACTGAAGCTTTCTTT. J is TRBJ1-1 and V is TRBV2; maybe TRBD1 (6 bases). The CDR3 consists of 14 residues. Germline V gene data show CDR1 as SNHLY and CDR2 as FYNNEI. V lost 1 base, J lost 5 bases, and 11 bases lay in between.

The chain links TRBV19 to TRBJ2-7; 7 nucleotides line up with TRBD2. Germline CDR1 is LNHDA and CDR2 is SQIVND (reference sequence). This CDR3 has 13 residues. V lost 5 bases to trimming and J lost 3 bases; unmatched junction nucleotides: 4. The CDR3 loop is CASSWGGSYEQYF. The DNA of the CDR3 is TGTGCCAGTAGTTGGGGCGGGAGCTACGAGCAGTACTTC.

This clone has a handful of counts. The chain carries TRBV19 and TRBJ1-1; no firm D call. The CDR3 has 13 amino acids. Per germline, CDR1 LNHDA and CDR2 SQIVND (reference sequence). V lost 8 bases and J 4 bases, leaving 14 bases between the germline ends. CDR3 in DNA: TGTGCCAGTGCGTCGGGAGGGATCACTGAAGCTTTCTTT. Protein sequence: CASASGGITEAFF. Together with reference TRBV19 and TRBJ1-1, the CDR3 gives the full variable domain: DGGITQSPKYLFRKEGQNVTLSCEQNLNHDAMYWYRQDPGQGLRLIYYSQIVNDFQKGDIAEGYSVSREKKESFPLTVTSAQKNPTAFYLCASASGGITEAFFGQGTRLTVV.

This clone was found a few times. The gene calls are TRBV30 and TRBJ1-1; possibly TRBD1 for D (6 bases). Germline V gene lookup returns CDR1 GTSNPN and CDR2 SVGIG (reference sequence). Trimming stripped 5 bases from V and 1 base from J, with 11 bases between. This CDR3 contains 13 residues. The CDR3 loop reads CAWAVQGNTEAFF. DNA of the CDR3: TGTGCCTGGGCCGTACAGGGGAACACTGAAGCTTTCTTT.

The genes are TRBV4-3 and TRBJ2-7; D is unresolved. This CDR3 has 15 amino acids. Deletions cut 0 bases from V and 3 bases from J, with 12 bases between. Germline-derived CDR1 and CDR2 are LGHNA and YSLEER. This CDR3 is CASSQDLTLNYEQYF. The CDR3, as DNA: TGCGCCAGCAGCCAAGATCTGACATTGAACTACGAGCAGTACTTC.

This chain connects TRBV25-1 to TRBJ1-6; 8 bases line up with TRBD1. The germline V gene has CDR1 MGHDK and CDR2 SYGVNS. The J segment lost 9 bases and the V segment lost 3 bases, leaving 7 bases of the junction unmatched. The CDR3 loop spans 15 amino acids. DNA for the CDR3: TGTGCCAGCAGTGATGTCAGGGGGCTGTTTTCACCCCTCCACTTT. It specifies CASSDVRGLFSPLHF.